This T cell receptor (beta chain) was profiled in a study of blood T cell repertoires in COVID-19. J was trimmed by 7 bases and V by 4 bases; bases with no gene match: 20. Per germline, CDR1 SGDLS and CDR2 YYNGEE. There are 19 residues in the CDR3. Individuals drawn from approximately 26 US areas were about 18 to 100 years old. Membership in each cohort depended on participant-reported clinical history. Two negative PCRs, clearance, or symptom resolution characterized the recovered Cohort 3 donors. Per the original methods: From reference gene primer amplification, estimates of nucleated cell counts were derived. Clones were sequenced by immunoSEQ multiplex PCR, and TCRdb holds only the in-frame ones, with some missing. The V and J calls and clone size come from that table; D and trimming were worked out from the DNA. The sample includes a few hundred thousand clones, around 89% of them seen just once.

The sequencing input was PBMCs or T cells enriched from blood (not recorded which). The chain uses TRBV9 and TRBJ1-4; 9 bases are shared with TRBD1. The TCR originated in a woman aged 25-40 years who had recovered from COVID-19. In nucleotides, the CDR3 is TGTGCCAGCAGCCCCAGCCTTGGACAGGGGCCCTTACAGAGTGAAAAACTGTTTTTT. Its translation: CASSPSLGQGPLQSEKLFF.